Listed below are T cell receptor beta chains from one sample, sequenced in a study of blood T cell repertoires in COVID-19. TCRdb's copy holds only in-frame clones and misses some; the assay was immunoSEQ multiplex PCR. The table includes approximately 30,000 clones, 87% detected once. Sequencing was done on a sample of peripheral blood. These receptors originate from a human donor in a cohort sampled during active COVID-19. CDR3s include the opening cysteine and the closing phenylalanine or tryptophan. The order of the fields is clone size, J gene, V gene, D gene, CDR3 DNA, CDR3 protein. The D gene is left open where the match is weak. Clone sizes are given selectively: once, few, many, or a class where the clone is expanded.

>.|TRBJ1-2|TRBV6-2/TRBV6-3|TRBD1
TGTGCCAGCAGTATACAGGGACAGGGACTCTATGGCTACACCTTC
CASSIQGQGLYGYTF
>.|TRBJ1-2|TRBV6-1|.
TGTGCCAGCAGTGACGCGACAGGAGGCTATGGCTACACCTTC
CASSDATGGYGYTF
>.|TRBJ1-5|TRBV12-3/TRBV12-4|.
TGTGCCAGCAGTTTACAGGAGGGGCCCCAGCATTTT
CASSLQEGPQHF
>.|TRBJ1-5|TRBV6-1|TRBD1
TGTGCCAGCAGTGAAATCCAGGGGGCTCAGCCCCAGCATTTT
CASSEIQGAQPQHF
>few|TRBJ1-4|TRBV18|.
TGTGCCAGCTCACTCGACAGGAGTAATGAAAAACTGTTTTTT
CASSLDRSNEKLFF
>.|TRBJ1-1|TRBV27|.
TGTGCCAGCAGTTGGTCCCGGGAGGTCGGAGCGAAAGCTTTCTTT
CASSWSREVGAKAFF
>.|TRBJ2-1|TRBV7-2|TRBD2
TGTGCCAGCAGCTTAGCAACTACCCTAGCGGGGAATGAGCAGTTCTTC
CASSLATTLAGNEQFF
>.|TRBJ2-1|TRBV4-1|.
TGCGCCAGCAGCCAAGCTAAGGGAGGCTCCTACAATGAGCAGTTCTTC
CASSQAKGGSYNEQFF
>.|TRBJ2-7|TRBV6-5|TRBD1
TGTGCCAGCAGTAAGCTGACAGGGAAGTCCGAGCAGTACTTC
CASSKLTGKSEQYF
>.|TRBJ2-2|TRBV4-1|TRBD2
TGCGCCAGCAGCCAAGTACTAGCGTTCACCGGGGAGCTGTTTTTT
CASSQVLAFTGELFF
>.|TRBJ2-2|TRBV5-1|TRBD1
TGCGCCAGCAGCCTTCACTCAGGGGGCTGGACCGGGGAGCTGTTTTTT
CASSLHSGGWTGELFF
>.|TRBJ2-7|TRBV28|.
TGTGCCAGCAGTTCCGCGGGACTTTACGAGCAGTACTTC
CASSSAGLYEQYF
>.|TRBJ1-5|TRBV14|.
TGTGCCAGCAGCCAAGATCTTGATCAGCCCCAGCATTTT
CASSQDLDQPQHF
>.|TRBJ2-1|TRBV19|.
TGTGCCAGTAGTATCGAGCGCCAGAGCTCCTACAATGAGCAGTTCTTC
CASSIERQSSYNEQFF
>.|TRBJ2-5|TRBV6-5|TRBD2
TGTGCCAGCCTCCTGAGGACTAGACAAGAGACCCAGTACTTC
CASLLRTRQETQYF
>.|TRBJ1-3|TRBV9|.
TGTGCCAGCAGCGTAGGCGGGACGGGTGTTATGAGCTCTGGAAACACCATATATTTT
CASSVGGTGVMSSGNTIYF
>.|TRBJ2-5|TRBV2|.
TGTGCCAGCATCGGAGGGCATCAAGAGACCCAGTACTTC
CASIGGHQETQYF
>few|TRBJ1-2|TRBV7-9|TRBD1
TGTGCCAGCAGCTTTACAGGGGGGGCTAACTATGGCTACACCTTC
CASSFTGGANYGYTF
>.|TRBJ2-7|TRBV2|.
TGTGCCAGCAGAGACACAGCTTACGAGCAGTACTTC
CASRDTAYEQYF
>.|TRBJ2-4|TRBV5-5|.
TGTGCCAGCAGCACTCCTGCCAAAAACATTCAGTACTTC
CASSTPAKNIQYF
>once|TRBJ1-1|TRBV9|TRBD1
TGTGCCAGCAGCCCCCAATACCGAATGACAGGGGCGAACACTGAAGCTTTCTTT
CASSPQYRMTGANTEAFF
>.|TRBJ2-3|TRBV7-9|TRBD2
TGTGCCAGCAGCATCGGACTAGCGGGAGGGGGAGATACGCAGTATTTT
CASSIGLAGGGDTQYF
>.|TRBJ2-7|TRBV6-1|TRBD1
TGTGCCAGCAGTGATGTAAGGGACAGGGGGCGTTACGAGCAGTACTTC
CASSDVRDRGRYEQYF
>.|TRBJ2-7|TRBV18|.
TGTGCCAGCTCACCCCGTCTGGCCTCCTACGAGCAGTACTTC
CASSPRLASYEQYF
>.|TRBJ1-1|TRBV19|.
TGTGCCAGTGGCAGGGCTCGGGACACTGAAGCTTTCTTT
CASGRARDTEAFF
>.|TRBJ2-7|TRBV11-2|.
TGTGCCAGCAGCTTACTATACTACGAGCAGTACTTC
CASSLLYYEQYF
>few|TRBJ2-7|TRBV3-1/TRBV3-2|.
TGTGCCAGCAGCCAAGATCACGCCAGGGGGGAGTACGAGCAGTACTTC
CASSQDHARGEYEQYF
>.|TRBJ1-6|TRBV9|TRBD1
TGTGCCAGCAGCTCACAGGGGGTTGACCATTCACCCCTCCACTTT
CASSSQGVDHSPLHF
>.|TRBJ2-5|TRBV10-1|TRBD2
TGCGCCAGCAGTGACGCGGGGAGGGGAGAGACCCAGTACTTC
CASSDAGRGETQYF
>.|TRBJ2-3|TRBV14|.
TGTGCCAGCAGCTTCCGGGGGGCTAAAGATACGCAGTATTTT
CASSFRGAKDTQYF
>once|TRBJ2-2|TRBV19|TRBD2
TGTGCCAGTACCCTTGGTAGCGGGAGGAGGGACGGGGAGCTGTTTTTT
CASTLGSGRRDGELFF
>.|TRBJ2-1|TRBV5-1|.
TGCGCCGGATCGGAGGGCTCCTACAATGAGCAGTTCTTC
CAGSEGSYNEQFF
>.|TRBJ2-5|TRBV7-7|TRBD2
TGTGCCAGCAGCCCCTTAAGCGGGGGGCCCCAAGAGACCCAGTACTTC
CASSPLSGGPQETQYF
>.|TRBJ1-3|TRBV18|TRBD1
TGTGCCAGCTCCCCCCCCCAGGGGGCGAGAGGAAACACCATATATTTT
CASSPPQGARGNTIYF
>.|TRBJ1-2|TRBV5-8|TRBD1
TGTGCCAGCAGCCCATCCGGGACAGCCTATGGCTACACCTTC
CASSPSGTAYGYTF
>.|TRBJ1-1|TRBV6-9|.
TGTGCCAGCAGATCCTCCTTCGATGCAGGGCTGAACACTGAAGCTTTCTTT
CASRSSFDAGLNTEAFF
>.|TRBJ2-5|TRBV3-1/TRBV3-2|.
TGTGCCAGCAGCTTTCAGGGGCAAGAGACCCAGTACTTC
CASSFQGQETQYF
>once|TRBJ1-6|TRBV28|.
TGTGCCAGCAGGGAGTTTGGTTCACCCCTCCACTTT
CASREFGSPLHF
>.|TRBJ2-3|TRBV7-3|.
TGTGCCAGCAGCACCTCGGGAGCCGGGGATACGCAGTATTTT
CASSTSGAGDTQYF
>few|TRBJ1-1|TRBV5-1|.
TGCGCCAGCAGCTTAACAACAGGGTCGGGCACTGAAGCTTTCTTT
CASSLTTGSGTEAFF
>once|TRBJ2-1|TRBV9|.
TGTGCCAGCAGCCCCGCTGCCGGGCGAAATACAGGCTACAATGAGCAGTTCTTC
CASSPAAGRNTGYNEQFF
>.|TRBJ2-3|TRBV5-4|TRBD2
TGTGCCAGCAGCGAAAGGCGGGGGGGAAGAGGCACAGATACGCAGTATTTT
CASSERRGGRGTDTQYF
>once|TRBJ2-7|TRBV19|TRBD2
TGTGCCAGTAGCCAAACAACCGGGACTAGCGGGTTCTACGAGCAGTACTTC
CASSQTTGTSGFYEQYF
>.|TRBJ2-1|TRBV5-5|.
TGTGCCAGCAGACCCCTGCGGCTAGGAGGGTACAATGAGCAGTTCTTC
CASRPLRLGGYNEQFF
>.|TRBJ2-1|TRBV19|.
TGTGCCAGTAGTATTTGGGCGGGCGCCGGCAATGAGCAGTTCTTC
CASSIWAGAGNEQFF
>.|TRBJ1-1|TRBV7-8|TRBD1
TGTGCCAGCAGCTGGGGACAGGTATATAACACTGAAGCTTTCTTT
CASSWGQVYNTEAFF
>.|TRBJ2-5|TRBV10-1|.
TGCGCCAGCAGTGGCACGGGAGACGGAGAGACCCAGTACTTC
CASSGTGDGETQYF
>.|TRBJ2-1|TRBV5-1|TRBD2
TGCGCCAGCAGCTTGGAATCTAGCGGTCCGGGCAATGAGCAGTTCTTC
CASSLESSGPGNEQFF
>.|TRBJ1-2|TRBV9|TRBD1
TGTGCCAGCAGCCCTCGAGAACAGGGGGGGGATGGCTACACCTTC
CASSPREQGGDGYTF
>.|TRBJ1-2|TRBV5-1|TRBD1
TGCGCCAGCAGCTTGGGACAGGGGGATTACTATGGCTACACCTTC
CASSLGQGDYYGYTF
>.|TRBJ2-3|TRBV18|.
TGTGCCAGCTCACCGGTGGGGCAGGGCACAGATACGCAGTATTTT
CASSPVGQGTDTQYF